A selection of T cell receptor beta chains follows, all from one sample in a study of blood T cell repertoires in COVID-19. TCRdb keeps only in-frame clones here, not all; method: immunoSEQ multiplex PCR. The sample contains over 200,000 clones, under 85% of which appear only once. The sample comprised peripheral blood. The receptors stem from a woman aged 80 or over with COVID-19, enrolled during active disease. The CDR3 runs from the conserved cysteine through the conserved F or W. Each record gives: V gene, D gene, J gene, clone size, CDR3 protein, CDR3 DNA. D genes are given only for firm matches. Clone sizes are given selectively: once, few, many, or a class where the clone is expanded.

>TRBV5-1|TRBD1|TRBJ2-2|NA
CASSPRTGNTGELFF
TGCGCCAGCAGCCCGAGGACAGGGAACACCGGGGAGCTGTTTTTT
>TRBV28|NA|TRBJ2-7|NA
CASIRALTGNYEQYF
TGTGCCAGCATTAGGGCCCTAACAGGGAACTACGAGCAGTACTTC
>TRBV4-1|NA|TRBJ1-5|NA
CASSQAGGHNQPQHF
TGCGCCAGCAGCCAAGCTGGAGGGCACAATCAGCCCCAGCATTTT
>TRBV6-5|TRBD1|TRBJ2-4|NA
CASRRSGTGGYIQYF
TGTGCCAGCAGACGATCCGGGACAGGGGGATACATTCAGTACTTC
>TRBV6-5|NA|TRBJ2-7|NA
CASSYSRGSYEQYF
TGTGCCAGCAGTTACTCCAGAGGCTCCTACGAGCAGTACTTC
>TRBV12-3/TRBV12-4|NA|TRBJ1-1|few
CASSRNTEAFF
TGTGCCAGCAGTCGGAACACTGAAGCTTTCTTT
>TRBV15|NA|TRBJ1-5|NA
CATSRDSGGGQPQHF
TGTGCCACCAGCAGAGATTCGGGGGGCGGTCAGCCCCAGCATTTT
>TRBV6-6|NA|TRBJ1-2|NA
CASSSPGDPYGYTF
TGTGCCAGCAGTTCGCCAGGGGACCCCTATGGCTACACCTTC
>TRBV18|TRBD1|TRBJ2-6|NA
CASSLSGTGSSGANVLTF
TGTGCCAGCTCACTATCCGGGACAGGAAGCTCTGGGGCCAACGTCCTGACTTTC
>TRBV15|NA|TRBJ2-7|NA
CATSREGAGLYEQYF
TGTGCCACCAGCAGAGAAGGTGCAGGGCTCTACGAGCAGTACTTC
>TRBV5-1|NA|TRBJ1-2|NA
CASSLDGINYGYTF
TGCGCCAGCAGCTTGGACGGGATAAACTATGGCTACACCTTC
>TRBV28|NA|TRBJ2-3|NA
CASSLAGTGTDTQYF
TGTGCCAGCAGTTTAGCGGGGACAGGCACAGATACGCAGTATTTT
>TRBV5-1|NA|TRBJ1-2|NA
CASSLGRDNYGYTF
TGCGCCAGCAGCTTGGGTCGGGATAACTATGGCTACACCTTC
>TRBV3-1/TRBV3-2|NA|TRBJ1-6|NA
CASSHPLIRSPLHF
TGTGCCAGCAGCCACCCTTTAATACGGTCACCCCTCCACTTT
>TRBV11-2|NA|TRBJ2-3|NA
CASSYPAGTDTQYF
TGTGCCAGCAGCTATCCAGCGGGCACAGATACGCAGTATTTT
>TRBV2|NA|TRBJ1-1|NA
CASSIARGTEAFF
TGTGCCAGCAGTATCGCCCGGGGCACTGAAGCTTTCTTT
>TRBV28|TRBD1|TRBJ2-7|NA
CASAPGQGSNEQYF
TGTGCCAGTGCGCCGGGACAGGGATCCAACGAGCAGTACTTC
>TRBV29-1|NA|TRBJ1-2|NA
CSVEPPGSYGYTF
TGCAGCGTTGAACCACCGGGGAGCTATGGCTACACCTTC
>TRBV7-3|NA|TRBJ2-6|NA
CASSPGLSGANVLTF
TGTGCCAGCAGTCCTGGGCTCTCTGGGGCCAACGTCCTGACTTTC
>TRBV4-1|TRBD1|TRBJ2-2|few
CASSQAAGQARANTGELFF
TGCGCCAGCAGCCAAGCTGCGGGACAGGCAAGGGCGAACACCGGGGAGCTGTTTTTT
>TRBV2|NA|TRBJ1-1|NA
CASTSQGGESEAFF
TGTGCCAGCACCTCTCAGGGAGGGGAAAGCGAAGCTTTCTTT
>TRBV19|NA|TRBJ2-2|NA
CASSMHSTGELFF
TGTGCCAGTAGTATGCACAGCACCGGGGAGCTGTTTTTT
>TRBV7-3|NA|TRBJ2-5|NA
CASSRGAAETQYF
TGTGCCAGCAGCCGGGGGGCGGCGGAGACCCAGTACTTC
>TRBV6-1|NA|TRBJ1-2|NA
CASSEGGQSRGYTF
TGTGCCAGCAGTGAAGGAGGACAGTCGAGGGGCTACACCTTC
>TRBV5-1|NA|TRBJ1-4|NA
CASSPGSEKLFF
TGCGCCAGCAGCCCTGGATCGGAGAAACTGTTTTTT
>TRBV28|TRBD1|TRBJ1-3|NA
CASRSGQRNTIYF
TGTGCCAGCAGATCGGGACAGCGAAACACCATATATTTT
>TRBV3-1/TRBV3-2|NA|TRBJ1-1|NA
CASHWGGNTEAFF
TGTGCCAGCCATTGGGGGGGGAACACTGAAGCTTTCTTT
>TRBV2|TRBD2|TRBJ2-2|NA
CASSSTSGGVGGELFF
TGCGCCAGCAGTTCCACTAGCGGGGGGGTGGGCGGGGAGCTGTTTTTT